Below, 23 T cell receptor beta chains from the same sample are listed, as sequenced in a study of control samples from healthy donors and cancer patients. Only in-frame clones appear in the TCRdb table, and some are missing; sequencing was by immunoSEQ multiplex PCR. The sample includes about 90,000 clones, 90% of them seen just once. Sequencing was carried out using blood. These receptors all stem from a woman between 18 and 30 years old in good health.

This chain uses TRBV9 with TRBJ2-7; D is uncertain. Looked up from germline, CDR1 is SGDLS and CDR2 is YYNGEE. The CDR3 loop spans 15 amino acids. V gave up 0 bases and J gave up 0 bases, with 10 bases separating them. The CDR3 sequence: CASSVEGQYSYEQYF. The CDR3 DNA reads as TGTGCCAGCAGCGTAGAGGGCCAATACTCCTACGAGCAGTACTTC. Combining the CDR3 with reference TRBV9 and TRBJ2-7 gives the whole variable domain DSGVTQTPKHLITATGQRVTLRCSPRSGDLSVYWYQQSLDQGLQFLIQYYNGEERAKGNILERFSAQQFPDLHSELNLSSLELGDSALYFCASSVEGQYSYEQYFGPGTRLTVT.

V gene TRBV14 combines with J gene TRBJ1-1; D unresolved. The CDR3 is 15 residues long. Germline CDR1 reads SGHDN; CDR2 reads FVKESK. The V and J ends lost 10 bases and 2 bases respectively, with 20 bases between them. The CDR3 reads CATRPKGSANTEAFF. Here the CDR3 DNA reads TGTGCCACCAGACCCAAGGGATCGGCTAACACTGAAGCTTTCTTT.

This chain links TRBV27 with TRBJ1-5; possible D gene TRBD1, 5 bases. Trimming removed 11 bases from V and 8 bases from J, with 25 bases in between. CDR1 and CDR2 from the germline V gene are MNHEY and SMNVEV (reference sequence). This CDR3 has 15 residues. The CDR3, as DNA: TGTGCCTCCCGGCCAGTAGGCGTCTGGGGCGAGCCCCAGCATTTT. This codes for CASRPVGVWGEPQHF.

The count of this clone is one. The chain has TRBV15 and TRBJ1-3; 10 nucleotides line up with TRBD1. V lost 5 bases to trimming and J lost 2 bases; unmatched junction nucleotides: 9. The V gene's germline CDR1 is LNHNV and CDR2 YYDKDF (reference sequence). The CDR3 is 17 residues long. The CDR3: CATSVRDRGRAGNTIYF. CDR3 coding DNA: TGTGCCACCAGCGTCCGGGACAGGGGAAGGGCTGGAAACACCATATATTTT.

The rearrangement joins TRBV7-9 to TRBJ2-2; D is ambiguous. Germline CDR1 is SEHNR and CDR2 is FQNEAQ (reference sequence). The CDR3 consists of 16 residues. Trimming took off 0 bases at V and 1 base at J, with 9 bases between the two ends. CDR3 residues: CASSLAWPLNTGELFF. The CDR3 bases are TGTGCCAGCAGCTTAGCGTGGCCCTTGAACACCGGGGAGCTGTTTTTT.

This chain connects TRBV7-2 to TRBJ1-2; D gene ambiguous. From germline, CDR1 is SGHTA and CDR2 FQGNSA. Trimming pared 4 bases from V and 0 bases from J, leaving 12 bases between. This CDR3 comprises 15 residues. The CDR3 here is CASSWMGSANYGYTF. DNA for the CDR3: TGTGCCAGCAGCTGGATGGGGTCAGCTAACTATGGCTACACCTTC.

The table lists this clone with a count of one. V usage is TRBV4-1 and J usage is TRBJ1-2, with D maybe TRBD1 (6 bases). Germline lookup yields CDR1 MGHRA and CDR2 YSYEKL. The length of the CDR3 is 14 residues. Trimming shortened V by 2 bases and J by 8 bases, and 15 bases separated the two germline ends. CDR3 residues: CASSQQQGIGGYTF. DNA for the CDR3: TGCGCCAGCAGCCAACAACAGGGAATAGGCGGCTACACCTTC.

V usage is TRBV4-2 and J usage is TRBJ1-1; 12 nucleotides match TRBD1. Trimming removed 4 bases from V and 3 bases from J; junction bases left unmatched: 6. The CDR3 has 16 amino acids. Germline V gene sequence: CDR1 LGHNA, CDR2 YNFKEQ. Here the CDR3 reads CASSPGTGGEYTEAFF. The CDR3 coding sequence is TGTGCCAGCAGCCCGGGGACAGGGGGCGAGTACACTGAAGCTTTCTTT.

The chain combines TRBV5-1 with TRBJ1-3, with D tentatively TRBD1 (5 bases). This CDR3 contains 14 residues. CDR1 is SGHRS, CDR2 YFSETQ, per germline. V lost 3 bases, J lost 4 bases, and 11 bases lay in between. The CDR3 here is CASSWTGPGNTIYF. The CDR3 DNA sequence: TGCGCCAGCAGCTGGACGGGACCGGGAAACACCATATATTTT.

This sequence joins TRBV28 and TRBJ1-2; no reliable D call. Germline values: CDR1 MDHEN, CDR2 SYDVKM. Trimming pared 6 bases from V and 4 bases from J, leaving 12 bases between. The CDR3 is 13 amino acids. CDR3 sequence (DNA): TGTGCCAGCAGCCCTGGACTCTTCTATGGCTACACCTTC. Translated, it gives CASSPGLFYGYTF.

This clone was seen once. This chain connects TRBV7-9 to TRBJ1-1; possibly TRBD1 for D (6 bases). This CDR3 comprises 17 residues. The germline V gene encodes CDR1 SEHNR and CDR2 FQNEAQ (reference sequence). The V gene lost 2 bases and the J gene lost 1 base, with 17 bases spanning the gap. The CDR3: CASSLRLQGLANTEAFF. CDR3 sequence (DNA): TGTGCCAGCAGCTTAAGGCTACAGGGCTTGGCGAACACTGAAGCTTTCTTT.

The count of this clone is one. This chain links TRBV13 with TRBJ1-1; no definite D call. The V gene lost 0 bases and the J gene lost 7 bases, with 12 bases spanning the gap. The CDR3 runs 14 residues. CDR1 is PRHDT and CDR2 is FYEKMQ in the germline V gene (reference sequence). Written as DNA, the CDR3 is TGTGCCAGCAGCTTAGGGGCCGATCGTGATGAAGCTTTCTTT. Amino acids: CASSLGADRDEAFF.

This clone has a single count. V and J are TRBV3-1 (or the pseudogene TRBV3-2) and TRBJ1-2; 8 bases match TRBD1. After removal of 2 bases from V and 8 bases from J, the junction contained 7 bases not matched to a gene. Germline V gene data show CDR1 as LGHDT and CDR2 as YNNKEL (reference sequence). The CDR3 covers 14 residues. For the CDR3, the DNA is TGTGCCAGCAGCCAACCGACAGGGGCGGAGGGCTACACCTTC. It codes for CASSQPTGAEGYTF.

The CDR3 nucleotides are TGTGCCAGCAGAGGGGGCCTCGGATACGAGCAGTACTTC. Residues: CASRGGLGYEQYF. The chain recombines TRBV28 with TRBJ2-7; TRBD1 matches at 7 bases. There are 13 residues in the CDR3. Trimming at V came to 6 bases and at J to 4 bases, leaving 6 bases not matched to a gene. Germline V gene lookup returns CDR1 MDHEN and CDR2 SYDVKM.

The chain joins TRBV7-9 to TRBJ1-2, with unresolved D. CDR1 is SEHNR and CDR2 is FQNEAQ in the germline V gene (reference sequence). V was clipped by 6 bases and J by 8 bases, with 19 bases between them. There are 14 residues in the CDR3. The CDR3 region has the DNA TGTGCCAGCAGACATCCCCCCCCGGGGAGCGGCTACACCTTC. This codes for CASRHPPPGSGYTF.

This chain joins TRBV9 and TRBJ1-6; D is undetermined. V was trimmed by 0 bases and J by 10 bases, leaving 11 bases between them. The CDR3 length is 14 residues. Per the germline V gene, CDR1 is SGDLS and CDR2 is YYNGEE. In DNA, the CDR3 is TGTGCCAGCAGCGTAGTTAGGTTTAGGTCACCCCTCCACTTT. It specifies CASSVVRFRSPLHF.

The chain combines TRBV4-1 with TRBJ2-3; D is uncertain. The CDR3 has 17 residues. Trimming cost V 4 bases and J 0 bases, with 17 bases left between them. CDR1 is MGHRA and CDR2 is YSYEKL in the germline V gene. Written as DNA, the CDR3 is TGCGCCAGCAGCCCCGATCCCTCAACTTCTAGCACAGATACGCAGTATTTT. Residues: CASSPDPSTSSTDTQYF.

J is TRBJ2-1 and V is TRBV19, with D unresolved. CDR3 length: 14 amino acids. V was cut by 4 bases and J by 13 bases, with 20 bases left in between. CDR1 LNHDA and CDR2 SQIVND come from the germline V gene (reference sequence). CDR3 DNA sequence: TGTGCCAGTAGTAGGGCCCTCCAGGACCCGCGACAGTTCTTC. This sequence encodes CASSRALQDPRQFF.

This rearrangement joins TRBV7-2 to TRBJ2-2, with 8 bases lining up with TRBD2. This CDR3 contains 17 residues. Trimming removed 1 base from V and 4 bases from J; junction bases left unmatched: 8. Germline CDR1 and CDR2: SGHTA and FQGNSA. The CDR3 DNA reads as TGTGCCAGCAGCTTAGTTTCCAGCGGGGGACCCACCGGGGAGCTGTTTTTT. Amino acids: CASSLVSSGGPTGELFF. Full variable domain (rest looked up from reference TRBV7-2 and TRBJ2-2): GAGVSQSPSNKVTEKGKDVELRCDPISGHTALYWYRQSLGQGLEFLIYFQGNSAPDKSGLPSDRFSAERTGGSVSTLTIQRTQQEDSAVYLCASSLVSSGGPTGELFFGEGSRLTVL.

This CDR3 is CSVDRGSGDTEAFF. In nucleotides, the CDR3 is TGCAGCGTCGACAGGGGTTCAGGGGACACTGAAGCTTTCTTT. The rearrangement links TRBV29-1 to TRBJ1-1, with 8 bases matching TRBD1. The CDR3 has 14 amino acids. Germline trimming cut 6 bases from V and 3 bases from J; bases unmatched to any gene: 9. Germline V gives CDR1 SQVTM, CDR2 ANQGSEA. The full variable domain, completed using reference TRBV29-1 and TRBJ1-1, is SAVISQKPSRDICQRGTSLTIQCQVDSQVTMMFWYRQQPGQSLTLIATANQGSEATYESGFVIDKFPISRPNLTFSTLTVSNMSPEDSSIYLCSVDRGSGDTEAFFGQGTRLTVV.

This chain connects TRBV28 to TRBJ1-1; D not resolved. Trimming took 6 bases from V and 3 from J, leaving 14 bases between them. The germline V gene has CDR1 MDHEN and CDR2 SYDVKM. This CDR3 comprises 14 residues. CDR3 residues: CASSRLTSDTEAFF. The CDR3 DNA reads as TGTGCCAGCAGCCGACTAACCAGCGACACTGAAGCTTTCTTT.

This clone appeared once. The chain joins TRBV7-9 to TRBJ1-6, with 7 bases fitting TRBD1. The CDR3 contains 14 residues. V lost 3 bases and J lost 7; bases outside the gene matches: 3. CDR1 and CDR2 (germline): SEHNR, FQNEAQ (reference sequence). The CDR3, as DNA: TGTGCCAGCAGCTTTGACAGGGCAAATTCACCCCTCCACTTT. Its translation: CASSFDRANSPLHF.

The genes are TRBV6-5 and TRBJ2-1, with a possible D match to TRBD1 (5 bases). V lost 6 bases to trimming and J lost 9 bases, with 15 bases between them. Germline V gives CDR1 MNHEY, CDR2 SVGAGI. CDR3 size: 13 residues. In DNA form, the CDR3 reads TGTGCCAGCAGCTCCGACTGGGGCGGTGAGCAGTTCTTC. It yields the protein CASSSDWGGEQFF.